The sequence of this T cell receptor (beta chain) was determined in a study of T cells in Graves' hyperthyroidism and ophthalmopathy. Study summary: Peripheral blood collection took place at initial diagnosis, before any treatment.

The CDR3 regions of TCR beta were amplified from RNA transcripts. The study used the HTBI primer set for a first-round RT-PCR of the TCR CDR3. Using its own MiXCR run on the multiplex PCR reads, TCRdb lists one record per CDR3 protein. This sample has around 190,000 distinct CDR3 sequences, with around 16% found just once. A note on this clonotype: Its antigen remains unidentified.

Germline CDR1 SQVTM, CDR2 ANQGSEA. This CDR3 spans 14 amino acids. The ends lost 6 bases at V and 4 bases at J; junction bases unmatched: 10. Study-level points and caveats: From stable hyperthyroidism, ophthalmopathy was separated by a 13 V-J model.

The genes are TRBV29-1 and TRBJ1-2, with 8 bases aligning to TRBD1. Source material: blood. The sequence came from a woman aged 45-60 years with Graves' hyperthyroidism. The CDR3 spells CSVKDGQGFYGYTF. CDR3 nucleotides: TGCAGCGTAAAAGATGGACAGGGATTCTATGGCTACACCTTC.